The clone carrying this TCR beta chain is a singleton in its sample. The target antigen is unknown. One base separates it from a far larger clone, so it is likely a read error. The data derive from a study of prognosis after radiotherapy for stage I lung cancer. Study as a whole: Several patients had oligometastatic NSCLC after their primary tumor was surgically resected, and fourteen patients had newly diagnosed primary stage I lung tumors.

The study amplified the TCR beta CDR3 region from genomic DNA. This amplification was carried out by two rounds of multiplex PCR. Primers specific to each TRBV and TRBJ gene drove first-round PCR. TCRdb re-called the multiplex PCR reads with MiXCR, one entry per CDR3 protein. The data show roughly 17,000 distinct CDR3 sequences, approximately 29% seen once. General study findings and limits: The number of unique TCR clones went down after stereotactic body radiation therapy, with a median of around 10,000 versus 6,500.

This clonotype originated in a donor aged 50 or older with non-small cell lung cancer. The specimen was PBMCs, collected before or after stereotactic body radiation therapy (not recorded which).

The chain's CDR3 is CSSSLRVSGTDTQYF. CDR3 DNA: TGTTCCAGCAGTCTGAGGGTCAGCGGCACAGATACGCAGTATTTT. The chain combines TRBV6-8 with TRBJ2-3; the D gene is possibly TRBD2 (5 bases). Germline CDR1 reads MNHGY; CDR2 reads SAAAGT. CDR3 length: 15 amino acids.